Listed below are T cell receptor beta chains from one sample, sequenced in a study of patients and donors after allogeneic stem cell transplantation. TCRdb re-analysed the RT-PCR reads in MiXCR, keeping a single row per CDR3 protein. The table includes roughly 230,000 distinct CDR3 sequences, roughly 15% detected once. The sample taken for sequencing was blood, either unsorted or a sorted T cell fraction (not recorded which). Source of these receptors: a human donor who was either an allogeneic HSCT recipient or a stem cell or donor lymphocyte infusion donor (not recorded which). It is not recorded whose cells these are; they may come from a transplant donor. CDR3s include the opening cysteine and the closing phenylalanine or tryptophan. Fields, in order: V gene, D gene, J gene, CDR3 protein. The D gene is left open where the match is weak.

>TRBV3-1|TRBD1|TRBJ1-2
CASGDRGRDYGYTF
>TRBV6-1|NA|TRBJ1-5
CASSAGGLQPQHF
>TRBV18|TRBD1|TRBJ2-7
CASSDWTGKGYEQYF
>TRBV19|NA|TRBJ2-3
CASSAQVTDTQYF
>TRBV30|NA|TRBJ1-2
CAWSPGTNIGYTF
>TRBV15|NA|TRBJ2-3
CATSRVGMARTQYF
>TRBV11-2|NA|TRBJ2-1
CASSSIRRRGSNEQFF
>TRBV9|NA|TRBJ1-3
CASSPASGNTIYF
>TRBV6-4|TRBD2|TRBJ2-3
CASSETTSGGTDTQYF
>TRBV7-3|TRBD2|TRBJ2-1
CASSSSTSGRSNEQFF
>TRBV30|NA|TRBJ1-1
CCLTRRGGAEAFF
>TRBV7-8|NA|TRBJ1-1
CASSASGGSTEAFF
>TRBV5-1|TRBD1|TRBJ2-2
CASSLIFGTVNTGELFF
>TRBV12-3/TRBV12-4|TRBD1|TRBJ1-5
CASSVGDSFNQPQHF
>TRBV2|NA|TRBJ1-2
CASSETRGFYGYTF
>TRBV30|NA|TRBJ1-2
CACGRGEANYGYTF
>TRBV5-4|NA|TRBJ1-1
CASSSGKNTEAFF
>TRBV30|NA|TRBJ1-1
CAWSPIDTEAFF
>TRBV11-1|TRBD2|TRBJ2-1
CASSLGTSGRYNEQFF
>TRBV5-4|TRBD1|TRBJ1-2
CASSMDRGDGYTF
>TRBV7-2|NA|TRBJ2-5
CASSRGGGSHQETQYF
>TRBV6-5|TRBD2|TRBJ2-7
CASSSHRGAYEQYF
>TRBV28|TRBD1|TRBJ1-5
CASTPGQGAVQPQHF
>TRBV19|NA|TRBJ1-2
CASSTPYYGYTF
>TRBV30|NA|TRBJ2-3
CAWSVSDTQYF
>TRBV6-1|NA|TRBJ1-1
CASSQGRLNTEAFF
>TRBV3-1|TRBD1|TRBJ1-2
CASSDRDRVHGYTF
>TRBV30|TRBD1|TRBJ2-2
CAWGGQGGNTGELFF
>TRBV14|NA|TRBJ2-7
CASSRAGTLTYEQYF
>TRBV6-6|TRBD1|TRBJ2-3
CASSTGVDTQYF
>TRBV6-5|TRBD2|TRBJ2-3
CASSYGGGAVRDTQYF
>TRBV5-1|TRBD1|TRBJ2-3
CASTPGQATDTQYF
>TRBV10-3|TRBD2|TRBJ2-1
CAITPAGAYNEQFF